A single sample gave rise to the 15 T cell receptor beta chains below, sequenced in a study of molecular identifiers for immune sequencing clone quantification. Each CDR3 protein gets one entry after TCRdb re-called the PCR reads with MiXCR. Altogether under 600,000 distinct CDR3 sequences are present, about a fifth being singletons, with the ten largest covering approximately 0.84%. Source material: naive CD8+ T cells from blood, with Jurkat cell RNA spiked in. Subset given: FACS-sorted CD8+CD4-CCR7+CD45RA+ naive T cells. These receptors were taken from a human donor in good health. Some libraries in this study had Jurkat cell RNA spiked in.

CDR3 loop: CASSGVWGTYEQYF. The CDR3 bases are TGTGCCAGCAGTGGTGTTTGGGGGACCTACGAGCAGTACTTC. This chain joins TRBV27 and TRBJ2-7; D possibly matches TRBD1 or TRBD2 (5 bases each). The V gene's germline CDR1 is MNHEY and CDR2 SMNVEV (reference sequence). There are 14 residues in the CDR3. The V and J ends lost 5 bases and 2 bases respectively, with 13 bases between them.

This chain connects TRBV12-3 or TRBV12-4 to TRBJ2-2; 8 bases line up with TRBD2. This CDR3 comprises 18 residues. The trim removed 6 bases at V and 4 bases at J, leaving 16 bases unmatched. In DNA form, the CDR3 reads TGTGCCAGCAGAGGACCAGCGGGAGAAGGATGGGTCACCGGGGAGCTGTTTTTT. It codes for CASRGPAGEGWVTGELFF.

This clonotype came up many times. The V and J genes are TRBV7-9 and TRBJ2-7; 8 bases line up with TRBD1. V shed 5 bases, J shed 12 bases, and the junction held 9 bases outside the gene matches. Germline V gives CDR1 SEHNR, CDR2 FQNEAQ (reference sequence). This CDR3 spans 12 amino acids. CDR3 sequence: CASSTGSGTGYF. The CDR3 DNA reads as TGTGCCAGCAGCACAGGTTCGGGGACAGGGTACTTC.

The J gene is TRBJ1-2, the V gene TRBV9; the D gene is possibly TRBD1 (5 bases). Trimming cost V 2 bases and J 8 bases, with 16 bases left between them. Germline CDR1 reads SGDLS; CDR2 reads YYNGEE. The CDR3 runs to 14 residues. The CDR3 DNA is TGTGCCAGCAGCGTTGGTATGCAGGGTCTAGGCTACACCTTC. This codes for CASSVGMQGLGYTF.

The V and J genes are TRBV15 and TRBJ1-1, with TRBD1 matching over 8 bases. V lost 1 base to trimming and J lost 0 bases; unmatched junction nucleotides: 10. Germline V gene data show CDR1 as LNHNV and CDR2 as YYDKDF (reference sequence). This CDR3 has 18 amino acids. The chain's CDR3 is CATSRGQGYGPMNTEAFF. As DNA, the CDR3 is TGTGCCACCAGCAGAGGACAGGGGTATGGTCCCATGAACACTGAAGCTTTCTTT.

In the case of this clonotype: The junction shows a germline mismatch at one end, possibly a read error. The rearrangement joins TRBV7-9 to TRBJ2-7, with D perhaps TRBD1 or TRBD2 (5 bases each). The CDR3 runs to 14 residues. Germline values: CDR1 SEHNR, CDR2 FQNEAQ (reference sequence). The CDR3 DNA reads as TGTGCCGGCAGCCACGGGGCCCGGCCCTACGAGCAGTACTTC. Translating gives CAGSHGARPYEQYF.

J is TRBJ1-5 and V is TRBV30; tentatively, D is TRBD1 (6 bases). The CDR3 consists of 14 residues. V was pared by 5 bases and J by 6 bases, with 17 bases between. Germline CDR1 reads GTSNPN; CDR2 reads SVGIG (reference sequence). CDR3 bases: TGTGCCTGGGAGACAGGTGGGGCGGGTCAGCCCCAGCATTTT. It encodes CAWETGGAGQPQHF.

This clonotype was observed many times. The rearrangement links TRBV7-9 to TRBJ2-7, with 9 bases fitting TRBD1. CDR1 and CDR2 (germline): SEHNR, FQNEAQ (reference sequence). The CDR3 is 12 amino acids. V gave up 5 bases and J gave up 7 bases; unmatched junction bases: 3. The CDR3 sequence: CASSPTGGEQYF. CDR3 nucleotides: TGTGCCAGCAGCCCGACAGGGGGTGAGCAGTACTTC. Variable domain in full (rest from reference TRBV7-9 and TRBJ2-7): DTGVSQNPRHKITKRGQNVTFRCDPISEHNRLYWYRQTLGQGPEFLTYFQNEAQLEKSRLLSDRFSAERPKGSFSTLEIQRTEQGDSAMYLCASSPTGGEQYFGPGTRLTVT.

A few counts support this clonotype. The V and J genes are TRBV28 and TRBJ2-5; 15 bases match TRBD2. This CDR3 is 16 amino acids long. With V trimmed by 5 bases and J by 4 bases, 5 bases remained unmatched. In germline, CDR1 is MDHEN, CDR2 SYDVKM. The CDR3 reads CASSTRTSGRVETQYF. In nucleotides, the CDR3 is TGTGCCAGCAGTACAAGGACTAGCGGGAGGGTAGAGACCCAGTACTTC. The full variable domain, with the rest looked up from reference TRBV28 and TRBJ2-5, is DVKVTQSSRYLVKRTGEKVFLECVQDMDHENMFWYRQDPGLGLRLIYFSYDVKMKEKGDIPEGYSVSREKKERFSLILESASTNQTSMYLCASSTRTSGRVETQYFGPGTRLLVL.

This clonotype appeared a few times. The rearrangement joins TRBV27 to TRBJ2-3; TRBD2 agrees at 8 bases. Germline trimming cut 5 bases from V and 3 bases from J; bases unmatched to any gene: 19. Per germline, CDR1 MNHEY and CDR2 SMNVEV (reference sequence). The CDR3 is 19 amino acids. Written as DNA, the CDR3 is TGTGCCAGCAGTCCCTCACTTGATCAAGCGGGAGTGTCGACAGATACGCAGTATTTT. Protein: CASSPSLDQAGVSTDTQYF.

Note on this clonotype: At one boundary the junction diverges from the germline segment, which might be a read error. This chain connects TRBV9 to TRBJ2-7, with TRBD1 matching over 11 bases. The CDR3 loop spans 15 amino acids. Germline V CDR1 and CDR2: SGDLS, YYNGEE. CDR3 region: CAGSVEGQGAYEQYF. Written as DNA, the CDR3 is TGTGCCGGCAGCGTAGAGGGACAGGGGGCCTACGAGCAGTACTTC.

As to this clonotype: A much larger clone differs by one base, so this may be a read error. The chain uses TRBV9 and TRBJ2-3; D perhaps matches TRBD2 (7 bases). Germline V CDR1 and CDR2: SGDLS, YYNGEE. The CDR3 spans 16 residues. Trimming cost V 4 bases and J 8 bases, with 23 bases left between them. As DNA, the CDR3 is TGTGCCAGCAGCCCCGGACTAGTGGGGGCCCCCGGTACGCAGTATTTT. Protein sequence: CASSPGLVGAPGTQYF.

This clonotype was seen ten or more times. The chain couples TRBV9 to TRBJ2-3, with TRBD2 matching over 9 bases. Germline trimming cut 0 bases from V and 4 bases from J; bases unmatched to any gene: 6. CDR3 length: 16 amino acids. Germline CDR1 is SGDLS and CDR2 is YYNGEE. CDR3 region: CASSVDFSGSPDTQYF. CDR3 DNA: TGTGCCAGCAGCGTAGATTTTAGCGGGAGTCCAGATACGCAGTATTTT. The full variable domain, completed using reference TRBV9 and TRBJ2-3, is DSGVTQTPKHLITATGQRVTLRCSPRSGDLSVYWYQQSLDQGLQFLIQYYNGEERAKGNILERFSAQQFPDLHSELNLSSLELGDSALYFCASSVDFSGSPDTQYFGPGTRLTVL.

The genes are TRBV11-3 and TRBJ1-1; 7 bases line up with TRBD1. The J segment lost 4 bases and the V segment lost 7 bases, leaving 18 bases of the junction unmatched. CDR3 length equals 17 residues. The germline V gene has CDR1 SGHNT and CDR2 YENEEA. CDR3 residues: CASITPGGKTHSTEAFF. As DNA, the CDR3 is TGTGCCAGCATTACCCCAGGGGGGAAAACACATTCCACTGAAGCTTTCTTT.

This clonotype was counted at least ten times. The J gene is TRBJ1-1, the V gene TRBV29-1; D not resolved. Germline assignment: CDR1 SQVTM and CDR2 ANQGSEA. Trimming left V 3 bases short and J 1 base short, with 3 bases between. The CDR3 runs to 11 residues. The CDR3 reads CSVEANTEAFF. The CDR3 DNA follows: TGCAGCGTTGAGGCGAACACTGAAGCTTTCTTT. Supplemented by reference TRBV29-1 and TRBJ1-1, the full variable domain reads SAVISQKPSRDICQRGTSLTIQCQVDSQVTMMFWYRQQPGQSLTLIATANQGSEATYESGFVIDKFPISRPNLTFSTLTVSNMSPEDSSIYLCSVEANTEAFFGQGTRLTVV.